The 15 T cell receptor beta chains reported below all come from one sample, sequenced in a study of OX40 agonist ivuxolimab in advanced cancers. TCRdb's table, derived via immunoSEQ multiplex PCR, lists solely in-frame clones and lacks some. The table includes tens of thousands of clones, about 80% detected once. Source: CD4+ or CD8+ T cells sorted from blood, taken in a trial of the OX40 agonist ivuxolimab. These receptors came from an adult with an advanced solid tumor such as melanoma, head and neck, liver or kidney cancer.

The chain is built from TRBV6-1 and TRBJ1-5; the D is unclear. The ends were cut back, 1 base at V and 0 bases at J, with 10 bases in the middle. The CDR3 has 16 residues. Germline V lookup: CDR1 MNHNS, CDR2 SASEGT. The CDR3 DNA is TGTGCCAGCAGTGAAGGTCCTGATAATAGCAATCAGCCCCAGCATTTT. It translates to CASSEGPDNSNQPQHF.

CDR3 coding DNA: TGCACCAGCAGCCATTGTGACCGACGGGAGACCCAGTACTTC. Encoded protein: CTSSHCDRRETQYF. The chain is built from TRBV1 and TRBJ2-5. TRBV1 is marked as a pseudogene. CDR3 length: 14 residues.

There are a few counts of this clone. The V gene is TRBV2, the J gene TRBJ1-5, with D perhaps matching TRBD1 (6 bases). Germline V gene sequence: CDR1 SNHLY, CDR2 FYNNEI. The CDR3 consists of 16 residues. V lost 6 bases, J lost 3 bases, and 18 bases lay in between. In DNA form, the CDR3 reads TGTGCCAGCAGGGGCTCGACAGGAAATACCAATCAGCCCCAGCATTTT. Encoded protein: CASRGSTGNTNQPQHF. The full variable domain, completed using reference TRBV2 and TRBJ1-5, is EPEVTQTPSHQVTQMGQEVILRCVPISNHLYFYWYRQILGQKVEFLVSFYNNEISEKSEIFDDQFSVERPDGSNFTLKIRSTKLEDSAMYFCASRGSTGNTNQPQHFGDGTRLSIL.

Notes on this clone: The junction and the germline gene differ at one end; a read error may be behind it. This chain links TRBV4-3 with TRBJ2-2, with a tentative D call TRBD1 (6 bases). The CDR3 contains 17 residues. The germline V gene has CDR1 LGHNA and CDR2 YSLEER. In DNA form, the CDR3 reads TGCGCCAGCAGCCAAGAGGGCGTCCTACAGGGTCACCGGGGAGCTGTTTTT. It translates to CASSQEGVLQGHRGAVF.

The V and J genes are TRBV27 and TRBJ1-5; D is unclear. This CDR3 is built from 18 residues. V lost 0 bases and J lost 0, with 15 bases in between. Germline assignment: CDR1 MNHEY and CDR2 SMNVEV (reference sequence). The CDR3 region is CASSLSPARGGSNQPQHF. CDR3 coding DNA: TGTGCCAGCAGTTTATCCCCCGCCAGAGGAGGTAGCAATCAGCCCCAGCATTTT.

The chain recombines TRBV11-3 with TRBJ2-1; the D is unclear. The CDR3 is 13 amino acids. V lost 5 bases and J 8 bases, leaving 13 bases between the germline ends. Germline CDR1 and CDR2: SGHNT and YENEEA. CDR3 coding DNA: TGTGCCAGCAGCACGCACGCCTTCGATGAGCAGTTCTTC. It is translated as CASSTHAFDEQFF.

The rearrangement links TRBV18 to TRBJ1-4; D uncertain. This CDR3 has 13 residues. Germline V gene lookup returns CDR1 KGHSH and CDR2 LQKENI. The germline V and J ends were trimmed by 5 bases and 7 bases, with 11 bases remaining between them. This chain's CDR3 is CASSLGRSEKLFF. The CDR3 DNA reads TGTGCCAGCTCATTGGGCCGGAGTGAAAAACTGTTTTTT.

This rearrangement joins TRBV10-3 to TRBJ1-1, with a weak D call TRBD1 (5 bases). Germline V lookup: CDR1 ENHRY, CDR2 SYGVKD. Trimming cost V 11 bases and J 0 bases, with 13 bases left between them. This CDR3 spans 13 amino acids. CDR3 coding DNA: TGTGCCGCCCAACAGGATTTGAACACTGAAGCTTTCTTT. Its protein product is CAAQQDLNTEAFF.

The chain recombines TRBV19 with TRBJ2-2, with 7 bases fitting TRBD1. The CDR3 sequence is 15 residues long. Per germline, CDR1 LNHDA and CDR2 SQIVND (reference sequence). The J segment lost 0 bases and the V segment lost 8 bases, leaving 6 bases of the junction unmatched. CDR3 amino acids: CASERDSANTGELFF. The CDR3 DNA reads TGTGCCAGTGAAAGGGACAGCGCGAACACCGGGGAGCTGTTTTTT.

This clone was seen only a few times. This chain links TRBV27 with TRBJ1-1; D is ambiguous. Germline CDR1 and CDR2: MNHEY and SMNVEV (reference sequence). V dropped 2 bases and J dropped 1 base, with 8 bases sitting between them. This CDR3 is built from 14 residues. CDR3 amino acids: CASSLRQTNTEAFF. CDR3 DNA sequence: TGTGCCAGCAGTTTAAGGCAGACGAACACTGAAGCTTTCTTT.

This rearrangement joins TRBV5-1 to TRBJ2-1, with D perhaps matching TRBD1 or TRBD2 (6 bases each). Germline-derived CDR1 and CDR2 are SGHRS and YFSETQ. Trimming took 5 bases from V and 7 from J, leaving 16 bases between them. This CDR3 region has 14 residues. The CDR3 region has the DNA TGCGCCAGCAGGGTCGGGGGCGGTATGAATGAGCAGTTCTTC. Translation: CASRVGGGMNEQFF.

The genes are TRBV30 and TRBJ1-6; no firm D call. Trimming took off 4 bases at V and 10 bases at J, with 11 bases between the two ends. Germline lookup yields CDR1 GTSNPN and CDR2 SVGIG (reference sequence). The CDR3 sequence is 12 residues long. CDR3 protein: CAWNRKSSPLHF. DNA of the CDR3: TGTGCCTGGAATAGGAAGTCATCACCCCTCCACTTT.

The rearrangement joins TRBV9 to TRBJ2-1, with 14 positions matching TRBD2. Losses at the gene ends were 0 bases for V and 8 bases for J; bases not matched to a gene: 4. Germline V CDR1 and CDR2: SGDLS, YYNGEE. This CDR3 is 16 amino acids long. The CDR3 DNA follows: TGTGCCAGCAGCGTAGGGACTAGCGGGAGGCCAGATGAGCAGTTCTTC. Protein product: CASSVGTSGRPDEQFF.

The chain links TRBV7-2 to TRBJ1-4, with D hard to call. Trimming pared 5 bases from V and 8 bases from J, leaving 15 bases between. The CDR3 is 14 amino acids. Germline V gives CDR1 SGHTA, CDR2 FQGNSA. CDR3 loop: CASSPSMGREKLFF. The CDR3 DNA reads TGTGCCAGCAGCCCGTCGATGGGAAGGGAAAAACTGTTTTTT.

V gene TRBV5-1 combines with J gene TRBJ2-1, with a tentative D call TRBD1 (5 bases). The CDR3 has 12 residues. Trimming shortened V by 5 bases and J by 6 bases, and 9 bases separated the two germline ends. Germline CDR1 and CDR2: SGHRS and YFSETQ. The DNA for the CDR3 is TGCGCCAGCAGTCACGACAGCAATGAGCAGTTCTTC. Residues: CASSHDSNEQFF.